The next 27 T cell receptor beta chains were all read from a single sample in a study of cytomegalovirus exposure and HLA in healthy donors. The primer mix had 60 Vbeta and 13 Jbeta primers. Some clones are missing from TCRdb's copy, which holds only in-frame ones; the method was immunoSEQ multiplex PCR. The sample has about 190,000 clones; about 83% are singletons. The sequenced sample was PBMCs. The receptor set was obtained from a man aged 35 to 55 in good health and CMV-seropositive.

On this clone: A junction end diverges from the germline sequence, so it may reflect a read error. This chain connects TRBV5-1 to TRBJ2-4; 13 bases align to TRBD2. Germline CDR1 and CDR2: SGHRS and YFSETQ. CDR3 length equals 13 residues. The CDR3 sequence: CASSLGTSGRWDF. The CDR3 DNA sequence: TGCGCCAGCAGCTTGGGGACTAGCGGGAGATGGGACTTC.

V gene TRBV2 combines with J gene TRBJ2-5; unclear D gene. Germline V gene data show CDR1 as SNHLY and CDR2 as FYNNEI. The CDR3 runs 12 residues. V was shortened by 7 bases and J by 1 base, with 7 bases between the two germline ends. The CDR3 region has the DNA TGTGCCAGCATGAGGTTCCAAGAGACCCAGTACTTC. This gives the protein CASMRFQETQYF.

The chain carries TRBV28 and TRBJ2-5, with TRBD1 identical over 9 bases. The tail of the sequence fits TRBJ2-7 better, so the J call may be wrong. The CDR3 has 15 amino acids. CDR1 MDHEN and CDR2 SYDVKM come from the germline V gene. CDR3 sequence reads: CASSPPGTGSYEQYF. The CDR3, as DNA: TGTGCCAGCAGTCCTCCCGGGACAGGGAGCTACGAGCAGTACTTC.

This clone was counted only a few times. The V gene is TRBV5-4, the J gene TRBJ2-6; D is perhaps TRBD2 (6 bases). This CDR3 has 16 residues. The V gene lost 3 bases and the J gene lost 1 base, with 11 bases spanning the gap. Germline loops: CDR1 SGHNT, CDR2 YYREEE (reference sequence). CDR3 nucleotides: TGTGCCAGCAGCTCGAGGAGGGAATCTGGGGCCAACGTCCTGACTTTC. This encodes CASSSRRESGANVLTF. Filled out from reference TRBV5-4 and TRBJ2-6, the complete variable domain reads ETGVTQSPTHLIKTRGQQVTLRCSSQSGHNTVSWYQQALGQGPQFIFQYYREEENGRGNFPPRFSGLQFPNYSSELNVNALELDDSALYLCASSSRRESGANVLTFGAGSRLTVL.

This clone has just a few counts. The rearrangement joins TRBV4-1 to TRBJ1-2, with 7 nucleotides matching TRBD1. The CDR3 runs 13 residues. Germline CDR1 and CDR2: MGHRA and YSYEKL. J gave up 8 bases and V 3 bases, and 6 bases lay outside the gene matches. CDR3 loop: CASSQPDRMGYTF. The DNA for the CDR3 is TGCGCCAGCAGCCAGCCGGACAGGATGGGCTACACCTTC.

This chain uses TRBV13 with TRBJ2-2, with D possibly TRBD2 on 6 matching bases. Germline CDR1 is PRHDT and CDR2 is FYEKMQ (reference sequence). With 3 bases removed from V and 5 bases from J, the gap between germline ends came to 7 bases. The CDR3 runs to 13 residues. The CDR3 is CASSFRGTGELFF. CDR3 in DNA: TGTGCCAGCAGCTTCCGGGGGACCGGGGAGCTGTTTTTT.

The CDR3 bases are TGTGCCAGCGGGGACCGCGGGGGAGAGCATCCCCAGCATTTT. Amino acids: CASGDRGGEHPQHF. The V call is TRBV2, the J call TRBJ1-5; possibly TRBD1 for D (5 bases). Trimming pared 8 bases from V and 10 bases from J, leaving 21 bases between. This CDR3 contains 14 residues. Germline CDR1 SNHLY, CDR2 FYNNEI.

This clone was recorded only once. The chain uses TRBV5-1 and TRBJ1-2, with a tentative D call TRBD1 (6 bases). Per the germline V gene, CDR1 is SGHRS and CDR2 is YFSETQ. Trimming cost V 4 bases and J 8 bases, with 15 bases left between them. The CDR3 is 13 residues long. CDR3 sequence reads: CASSARGARGYTF. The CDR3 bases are TGCGCCAGCAGCGCCCGGGGGGCTCGAGGCTACACCTTC.

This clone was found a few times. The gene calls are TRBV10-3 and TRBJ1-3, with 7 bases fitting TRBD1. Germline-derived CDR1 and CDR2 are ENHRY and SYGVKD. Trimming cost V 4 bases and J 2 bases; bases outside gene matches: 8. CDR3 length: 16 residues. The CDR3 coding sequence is TGTGCCATCAGTGCCACGGACAGGCCTGCTGGAAACACCATATATTTT. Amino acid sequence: CAISATDRPAGNTIYF.

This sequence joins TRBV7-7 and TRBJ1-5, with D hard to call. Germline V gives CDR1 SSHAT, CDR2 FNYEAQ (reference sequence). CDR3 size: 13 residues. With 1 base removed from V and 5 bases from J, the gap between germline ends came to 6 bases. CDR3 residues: CASSLDLYQPQHF. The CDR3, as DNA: TGTGCCAGCAGCTTAGATCTCTATCAGCCCCAGCATTTT.

The CDR3 region has the DNA TGCGCCAGCAGCTTGGGTGCCGGGGGTGGCACAGATACGCAGTATTTT. Translated, it gives CASSLGAGGGTDTQYF. V usage is TRBV5-1 and J usage is TRBJ2-3, with TRBD2 as a possible D gene (6 bases). Trimming pared 0 bases from V and 1 base from J, leaving 12 bases between. The CDR3 extends over 16 amino acids. CDR1 is SGHRS, CDR2 YFSETQ, per germline.

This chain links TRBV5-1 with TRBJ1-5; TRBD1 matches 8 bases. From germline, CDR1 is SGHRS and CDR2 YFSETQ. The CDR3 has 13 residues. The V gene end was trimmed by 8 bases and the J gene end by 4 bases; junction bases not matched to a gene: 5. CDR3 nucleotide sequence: TGCGCCAGGCCGGACAGGGATAATCAGCCCCAGCATTTT. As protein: CARPDRDNQPQHF.

CDR3 sequence reads: CASGRPWLRGQYF. CDR3 DNA sequence: TGTGCCAGCGGCCGACCCTGGCTACGAGGGCAGTACTTC. The rearrangement uses TRBV27 and TRBJ2-7; D unclear. The length of the CDR3 is 13 residues. V was clipped by 8 bases and J by 9 bases, with 20 bases between them. The germline CDR1 and CDR2 sequences are MNHEY and SMNVEV (reference sequence).

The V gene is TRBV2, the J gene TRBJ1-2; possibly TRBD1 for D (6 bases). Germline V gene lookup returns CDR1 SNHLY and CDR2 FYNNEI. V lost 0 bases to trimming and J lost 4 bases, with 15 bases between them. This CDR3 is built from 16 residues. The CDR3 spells CASSEARGARVYGYTF. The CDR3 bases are TGTGCCAGCAGTGAAGCGCGGGGGGCGCGGGTCTATGGCTACACCTTC.

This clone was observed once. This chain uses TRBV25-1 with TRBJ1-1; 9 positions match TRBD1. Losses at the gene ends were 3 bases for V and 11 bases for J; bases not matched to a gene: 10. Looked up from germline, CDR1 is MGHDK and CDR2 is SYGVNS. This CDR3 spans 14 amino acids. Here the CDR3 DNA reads TGTGCCAGCAGTGATTGGGACAGGGTTGCGGGGGCTTTCTTT. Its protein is CASSDWDRVAGAFF.

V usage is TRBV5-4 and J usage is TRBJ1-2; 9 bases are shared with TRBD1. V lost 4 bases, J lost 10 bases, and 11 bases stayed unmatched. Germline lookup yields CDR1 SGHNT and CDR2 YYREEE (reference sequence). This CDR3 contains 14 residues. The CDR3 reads CASSRTPGQGIYTF. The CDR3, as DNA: TGTGCCAGCAGCCGAACCCCTGGACAGGGGATCTACACCTTC.

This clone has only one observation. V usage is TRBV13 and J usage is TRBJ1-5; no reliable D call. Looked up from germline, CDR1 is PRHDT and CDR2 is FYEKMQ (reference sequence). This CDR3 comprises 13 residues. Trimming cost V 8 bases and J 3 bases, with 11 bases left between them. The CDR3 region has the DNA TGTGCCAGCCAATGGAGGTACAATCAGCCCCAGCATTTT. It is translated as CASQWRYNQPQHF.

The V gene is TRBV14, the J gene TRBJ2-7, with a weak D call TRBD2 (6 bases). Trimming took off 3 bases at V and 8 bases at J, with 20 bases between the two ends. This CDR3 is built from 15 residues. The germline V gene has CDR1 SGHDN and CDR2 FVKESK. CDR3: CASSHGTGLTPKQYF. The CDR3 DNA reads TGTGCCAGCAGCCACGGGACTGGGCTCACTCCCAAGCAGTACTTC.

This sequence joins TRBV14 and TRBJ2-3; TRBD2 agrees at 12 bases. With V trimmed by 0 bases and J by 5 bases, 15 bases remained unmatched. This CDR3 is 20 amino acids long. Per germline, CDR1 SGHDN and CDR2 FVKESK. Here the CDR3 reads CASSQDSPGLLAGGRDTQYF. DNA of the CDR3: TGTGCCAGCAGCCAAGACTCCCCGGGGTTACTAGCGGGAGGTAGAGATACGCAGTATTTT.

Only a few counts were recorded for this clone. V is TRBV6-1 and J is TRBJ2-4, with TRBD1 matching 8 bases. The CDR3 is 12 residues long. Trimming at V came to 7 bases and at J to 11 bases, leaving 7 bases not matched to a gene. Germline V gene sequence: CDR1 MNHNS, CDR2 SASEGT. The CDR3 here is CASKTGEVVQYF. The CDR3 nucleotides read TGTGCCAGCAAGACAGGGGAGGTAGTTCAGTACTTC.

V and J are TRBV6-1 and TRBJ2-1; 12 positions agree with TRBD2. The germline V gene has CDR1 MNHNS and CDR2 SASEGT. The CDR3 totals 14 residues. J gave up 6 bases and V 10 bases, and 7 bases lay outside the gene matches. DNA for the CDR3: TGTGCCATTCGGACTAGCGGGACTGTCAATGAGCAGTTCTTC. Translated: CAIRTSGTVNEQFF.

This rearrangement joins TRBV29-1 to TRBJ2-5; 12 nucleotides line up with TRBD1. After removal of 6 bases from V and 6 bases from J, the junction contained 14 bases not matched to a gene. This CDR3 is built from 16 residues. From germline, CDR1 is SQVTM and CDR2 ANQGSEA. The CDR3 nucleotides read TGCAGCGTAGCGGAGGGGGACAGGGGGCGTGGGCAGACCCAGTACTTC. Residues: CSVAEGDRGRGQTQYF.

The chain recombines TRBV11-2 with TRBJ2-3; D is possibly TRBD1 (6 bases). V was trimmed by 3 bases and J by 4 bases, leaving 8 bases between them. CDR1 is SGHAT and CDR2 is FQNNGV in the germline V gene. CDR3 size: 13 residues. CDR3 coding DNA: TGTGCCAGCAGCTTGGACAGATCAGATACGCAGTATTTT. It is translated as CASSLDRSDTQYF. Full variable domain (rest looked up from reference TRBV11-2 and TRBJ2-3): EAGVAQSPRYKIIEKRQSVAFWCNPISGHATLYWYQQILGQGPKLLIQFQNNGVVDDSQLPKDRFSAERLKGVDSTLKIQPAKLEDSAVYLCASSLDRSDTQYFGPGTRLTVL.

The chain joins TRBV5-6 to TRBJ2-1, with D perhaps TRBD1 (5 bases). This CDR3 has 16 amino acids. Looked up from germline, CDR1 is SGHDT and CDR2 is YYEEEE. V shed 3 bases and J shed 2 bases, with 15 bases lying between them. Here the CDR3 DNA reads TGTGCCAGCAGCTCAGGGCCAGCAGCAACCTACAATGAGCAGTTCTTC. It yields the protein CASSSGPAATYNEQFF. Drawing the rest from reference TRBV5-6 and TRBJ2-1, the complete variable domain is DAGVTQSPTHLIKTRGQQVTLRCSPKSGHDTVSWYQQALGQGPQFIFQYYEEEERQRGNFPDRFSGHQFPNYSSELNVNALLLGDSALYLCASSSGPAATYNEQFFGPGTRLTVL.

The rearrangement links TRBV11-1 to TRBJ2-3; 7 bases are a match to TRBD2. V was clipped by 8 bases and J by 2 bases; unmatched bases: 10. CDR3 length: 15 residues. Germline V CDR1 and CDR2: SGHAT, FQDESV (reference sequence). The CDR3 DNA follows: TGTGCCAGCGGCCAGTCTAGCGGAGTCACAGATACGCAGTATTTT. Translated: CASGQSSGVTDTQYF.

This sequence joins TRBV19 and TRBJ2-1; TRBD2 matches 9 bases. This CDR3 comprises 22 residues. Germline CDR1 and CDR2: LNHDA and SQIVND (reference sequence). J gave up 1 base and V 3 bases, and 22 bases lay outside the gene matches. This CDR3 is CASSISAFKYRGRAISYNEQFF. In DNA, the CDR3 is TGTGCCAGTAGTATTTCGGCGTTCAAATATCGCGGGAGGGCCATTTCCTACAATGAGCAGTTCTTC.

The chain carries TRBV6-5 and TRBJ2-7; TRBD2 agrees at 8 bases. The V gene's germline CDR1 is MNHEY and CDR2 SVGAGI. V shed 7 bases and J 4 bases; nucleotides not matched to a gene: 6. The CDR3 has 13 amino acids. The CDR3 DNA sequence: TGTGCCAGCAAGGGGAGCGGGGGATACGAGCAGTACTTC. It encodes CASKGSGGYEQYF.